The T cell receptor beta chain described here comes from a study of blood T cell repertoires in COVID-19. About the research overall: COVID-19 samples from acute and convalescent phases originated in the United States, Italy and Spain.

The CDR3 covers 15 residues. CDR1 SGHDN and CDR2 FVKESK come from the germline V gene. V lost 1 base to trimming and J lost 7 bases, with 13 bases between them. No more than 2 weeks before study entry, exposed participants had met a case of COVID-19. Measured with immunoSEQ multiplex PCR; TCRdb has only the in-frame clones, and not every one. The sample carries more than 150,000 clones, 80% recorded once. This clone was observed a few times. This chain links TRBV14 with TRBJ2-2; TRBD1 might be the D (6 bases). The sequencing input was PBMCs or T cells enriched from blood (not recorded which). The receptor comes from a man aged 55 to 70 who had been exposed to COVID-19. This CDR3 is CASSQVRTDGGELFF. CDR3 nucleotide sequence: TGTGCCAGCAGCCAAGTGCGGACAGACGGCGGGGAGCTGTTTTTT. Based on the CDR3 plus reference TRBV14 and TRBJ2-2, the full variable domain is EAGVTQFPSHSVIEKGQTVTLRCDPISGHDNLYWYRRVMGKEIKFLLHFVKESKQDESGMPNNRFLAERTGGTYSTLKVQPAELEDSGVYFCASSQVRTDGGELFFGEGSRLTVL.